These 12 T cell receptor beta chains were sequenced from one sample in a study of beta chain features in type 1 diabetes. Study conclusions and caveats: Researchers report that Type 1 diabetes patients had moderately but significantly shorter TCRB CDR3s across all four CD4+ subsets.

Their target antigens are unknown. Sequencing targeted expressed TCRB transcripts, as all isolated RNA had been reverse transcribed. The protocol was immunoSEQ multiplex PCR, while the TCRdb copy is restricted to in-frame clones and leaves out a portion. The data show about 68,000 clones, roughly 49% seen once. Sequencing used central memory CD4+ T cells from blood. These receptors originate from a man under 40 with type 1 diabetes.

In this sample, this clone turned up once. The chain recombines TRBV14 with TRBJ1-2; 9 positions agree with TRBD1. CDR3 length equals 14 residues. Looked up from germline, CDR1 is SGHDN and CDR2 is FVKESK. The V and J ends lost 4 bases and 9 bases, in that order; junction bases with no gene match: 9. The CDR3 reads CASSRGGQGRRYTF. In DNA, the CDR3 is TGTGCCAGCAGCCGAGGGGGACAGGGTCGGCGCTACACCTTC.

This clone was observed a handful of times. The V gene is TRBV18, the J gene TRBJ2-5; D unresolved. Germline V lookup: CDR1 KGHSH, CDR2 LQKENI. V gave up 4 bases and J gave up 3 bases, with 9 bases separating them. The length of the CDR3 is 13 residues. CDR3 residues: CASSLQEKETQYF. CDR3 nucleotides: TGTGCCAGCTCACTCCAGGAAAAAGAGACCCAGTACTTC.

The V call is TRBV30, the J call TRBJ1-2, with D maybe TRBD1 (6 bases). The CDR3 is 15 amino acids. V was cut by 3 bases and J by 7 bases, with 21 bases left in between. Germline lookup yields CDR1 GTSNPN and CDR2 SVGIG (reference sequence). For the CDR3, the DNA is TGTGCCTGGAGCCGCCAGGGGTTGAGTTTTGCTGGCTACACCTTC. It is translated as CAWSRQGLSFAGYTF. The full variable domain, completed using reference TRBV30 and TRBJ1-2, is SQTIHQWPATLVQPVGSPLSLECTVEGTSNPNLYWYRQAAGRGLQLLFYSVGIGQISSEVPQNLSASRPQDRQFILSSKKLLLSDSGFYLCAWSRQGLSFAGYTFGSGTRLTVV.

This sequence joins TRBV2 and TRBJ1-3; D is ambiguous. The CDR3 has 14 residues. The V gene lost 8 bases and the J gene lost 0 bases, with 11 bases spanning the gap. Germline CDR1 reads SNHLY; CDR2 reads FYNNEI. The CDR3 DNA reads TGTGCCAGCGTCGGGAGCATCTCTGGAAACACCATATATTTT. It specifies CASVGSISGNTIYF.

The V and J genes are TRBV28 and TRBJ1-1; D not certain. Trimming left V 3 bases short and J 3 bases short, with 8 bases between. CDR3 length equals 13 residues. The V gene's germline CDR1 is MDHEN and CDR2 SYDVKM. The CDR3 here is CASSFGLYTEAFF. In nucleotides, the CDR3 is TGTGCCAGCAGTTTTGGCCTTTACACTGAAGCTTTCTTT.

The chain couples TRBV5-1 to TRBJ2-2, with 12 bases aligning to TRBD1. V dropped 6 bases and J dropped 4; count of bases not matched to a gene: 4. CDR3 size: 15 residues. Germline assignment: CDR1 SGHRS and CDR2 YFSETQ. The CDR3 DNA follows: TGCGCCAGCACCCGGGACAGGGGGCCCACCGGGGAGCTGTTTTTT. Residues: CASTRDRGPTGELFF. The whole variable domain, filled in from reference TRBV5-1 and TRBJ2-2, reads KAGVTQTPRYLIKTRGQQVTLSCSPISGHRSVSWYQQTPGQGLQFLFEYFSETQRNKGNFPGRFSGRQFSNSRSEMNVSTLELGDSALYLCASTRDRGPTGELFFGEGSRLTVL.

This chain connects TRBV19 to TRBJ2-6; 7 bases line up with TRBD1. The trim removed 9 bases at V and 4 bases at J, leaving 12 bases unmatched. This CDR3 has 16 amino acids. Germline CDR1 and CDR2: LNHDA and SQIVND (reference sequence). CDR3 sequence: CASPPRGPFGANVLTF. CDR3 sequence (DNA): TGTGCCAGCCCGCCGAGGGGGCCGTTCGGGGCCAACGTCCTGACTTTC.

In this sample, this clone turned up a few times. J is TRBJ2-3 and V is TRBV7-8; 8 nucleotides line up with TRBD1. Germline V lookup: CDR1 SGHVS, CDR2 FQNEAQ. There are 15 residues in the CDR3. V trimming: 5 bases; J trimming: 1 base; junction bases outside the gene matches: 5. The CDR3: CASSPWDRRTDTQYF. In nucleotides, the CDR3 is TGTGCCAGCAGCCCATGGGACAGGCGCACAGATACGCAGTATTTT.

V usage is TRBV7-8 and J usage is TRBJ2-7; TRBD1 agrees at 7 bases. This CDR3 region has 16 residues. Per the germline V gene, CDR1 is SGHVS and CDR2 is FQNEAQ. V lost 1 base and J lost 1; bases outside the gene matches: 7. The CDR3, as DNA: TGTGCCAGCAGCTTAGAACAGGGGTCTTATTCCTACGAGCAGTACTTC. It codes for CASSLEQGSYSYEQYF.

This chain links TRBV19 with TRBJ1-1; 9 bases match TRBD1. Germline assignment: CDR1 LNHDA and CDR2 SQIVND (reference sequence). V lost 7 bases, J lost 1 base, and 10 bases stayed unmatched. This CDR3 comprises 16 residues. The CDR3: CASTPPGQGRNTEAFF. CDR3 bases: TGTGCCAGTACACCTCCGGGACAGGGCCGGAACACTGAAGCTTTCTTT.

The gene calls are TRBV30 and TRBJ2-3; TRBD2 agrees at 9 bases. The junction had 4 bases not matched to a gene; V was cut back by 5 bases and J by 4 bases. Germline V gives CDR1 GTSNPN, CDR2 SVGIG (reference sequence). The CDR3 length is 13 residues. The CDR3 DNA reads TGTGCCTGGCAGCGGGGGGATGCAGATACGCAGTATTTT. Residues: CAWQRGDADTQYF.

A few counts support this clone. V and J are TRBV2 and TRBJ2-2; possible D gene TRBD1, 5 bases. Between the trimmed V and J ends, which lost 6 bases and 6 bases, there was a span of 17 bases. CDR3 length: 15 amino acids. The germline V gene encodes CDR1 SNHLY and CDR2 FYNNEI. The CDR3 sequence: CASSDPGQGAGELFF. In DNA, the CDR3 is TGTGCCAGCAGCGACCCCGGGCAGGGCGCCGGGGAGCTGTTTTTT.